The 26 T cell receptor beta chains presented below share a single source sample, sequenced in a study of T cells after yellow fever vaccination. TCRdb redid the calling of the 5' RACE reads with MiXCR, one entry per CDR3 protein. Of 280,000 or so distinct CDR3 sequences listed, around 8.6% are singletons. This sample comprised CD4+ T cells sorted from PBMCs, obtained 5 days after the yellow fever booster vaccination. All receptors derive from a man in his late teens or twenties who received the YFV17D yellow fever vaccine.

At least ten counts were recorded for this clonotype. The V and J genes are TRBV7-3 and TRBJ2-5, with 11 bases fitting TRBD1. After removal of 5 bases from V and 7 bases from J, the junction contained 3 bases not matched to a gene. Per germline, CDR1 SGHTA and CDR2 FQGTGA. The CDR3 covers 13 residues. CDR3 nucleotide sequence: TGTGCCAGCAGCCCGGACAGGGGGCGGACCCAGTACTTC. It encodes CASSPDRGRTQYF.

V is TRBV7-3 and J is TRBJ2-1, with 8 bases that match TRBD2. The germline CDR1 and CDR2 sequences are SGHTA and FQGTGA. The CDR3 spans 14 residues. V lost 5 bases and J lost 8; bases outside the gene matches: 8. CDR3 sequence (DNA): TGTGCCAGCAGCAGGGCGGGGGGCCGGGATGAGCAGTTCTTC. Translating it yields CASSRAGGRDEQFF.

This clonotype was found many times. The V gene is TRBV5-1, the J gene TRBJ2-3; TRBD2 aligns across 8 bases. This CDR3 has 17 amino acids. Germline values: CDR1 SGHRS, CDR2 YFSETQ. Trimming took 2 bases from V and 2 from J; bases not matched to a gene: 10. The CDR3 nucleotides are TGCGCCAGCAGCTTTGGGAATAGCGGGGCTAACACAGATACGCAGTATTTT. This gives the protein CASSFGNSGANTDTQYF.

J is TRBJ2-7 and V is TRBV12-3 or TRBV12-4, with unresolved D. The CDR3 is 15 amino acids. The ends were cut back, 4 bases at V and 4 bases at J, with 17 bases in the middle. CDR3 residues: CASSSLLVDAYEQYF. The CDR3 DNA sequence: TGTGCCAGCAGTTCGCTTCTAGTGGACGCGTACGAGCAGTACTTC.

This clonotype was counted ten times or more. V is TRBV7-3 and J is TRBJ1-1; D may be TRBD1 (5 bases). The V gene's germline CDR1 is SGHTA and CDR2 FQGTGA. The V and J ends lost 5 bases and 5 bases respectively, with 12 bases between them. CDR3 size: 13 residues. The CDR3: CASSHDRWTEAFF. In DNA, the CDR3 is TGTGCCAGCAGCCACGACAGATGGACTGAAGCTTTCTTT.

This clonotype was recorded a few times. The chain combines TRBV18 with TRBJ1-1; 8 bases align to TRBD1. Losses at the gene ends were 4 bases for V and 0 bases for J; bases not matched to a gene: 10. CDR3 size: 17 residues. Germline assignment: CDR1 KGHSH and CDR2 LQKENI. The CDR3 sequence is CASSLQGVLPMNTEAFF. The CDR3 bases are TGTGCCAGCTCACTACAGGGGGTCCTTCCCATGAACACTGAAGCTTTCTTT.

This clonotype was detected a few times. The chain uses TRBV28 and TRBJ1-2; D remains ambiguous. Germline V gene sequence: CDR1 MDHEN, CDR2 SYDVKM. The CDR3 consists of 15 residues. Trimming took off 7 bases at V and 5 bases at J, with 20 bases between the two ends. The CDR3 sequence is CASKVTRERVYGYTF. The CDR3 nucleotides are TGTGCCAGCAAAGTTACAAGGGAGAGAGTATATGGCTACACCTTC.

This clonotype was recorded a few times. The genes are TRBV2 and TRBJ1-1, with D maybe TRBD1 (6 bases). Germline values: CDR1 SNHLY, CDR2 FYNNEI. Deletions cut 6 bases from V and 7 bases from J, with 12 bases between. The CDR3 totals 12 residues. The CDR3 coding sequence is TGTGCCAGCAGACGGACAGCAATTGAAGCTTTCTTT. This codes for CASRRTAIEAFF.

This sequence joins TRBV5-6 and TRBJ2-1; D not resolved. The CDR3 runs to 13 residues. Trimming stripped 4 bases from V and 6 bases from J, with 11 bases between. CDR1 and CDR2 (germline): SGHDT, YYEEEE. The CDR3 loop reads CASSLTPFNEQFF. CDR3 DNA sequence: TGTGCCAGCAGCCTGACCCCCTTCAATGAGCAGTTCTTC.

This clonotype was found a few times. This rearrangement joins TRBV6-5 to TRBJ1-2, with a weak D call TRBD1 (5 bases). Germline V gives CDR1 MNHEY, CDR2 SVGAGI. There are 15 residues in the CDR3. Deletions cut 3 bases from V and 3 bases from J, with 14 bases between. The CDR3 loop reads CASSYTSQGDYGYTF. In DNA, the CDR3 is TGTGCCAGCAGTTATACATCCCAGGGCGACTATGGCTACACCTTC.

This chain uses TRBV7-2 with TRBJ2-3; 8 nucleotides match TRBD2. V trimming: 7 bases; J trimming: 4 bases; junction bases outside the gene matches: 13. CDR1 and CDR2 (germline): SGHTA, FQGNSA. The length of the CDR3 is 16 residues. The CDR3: CASTSGGPGVADTQYF. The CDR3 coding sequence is TGTGCCAGCACCTCGGGGGGGCCTGGAGTGGCAGATACGCAGTATTTT.

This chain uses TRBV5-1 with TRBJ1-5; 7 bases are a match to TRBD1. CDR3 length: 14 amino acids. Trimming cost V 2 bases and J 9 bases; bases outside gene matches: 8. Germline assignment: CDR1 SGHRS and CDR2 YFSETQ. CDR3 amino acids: CASSFGQADSPQHF. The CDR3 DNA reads TGCGCCAGCAGCTTCGGACAGGCAGACTCGCCCCAGCATTTT.

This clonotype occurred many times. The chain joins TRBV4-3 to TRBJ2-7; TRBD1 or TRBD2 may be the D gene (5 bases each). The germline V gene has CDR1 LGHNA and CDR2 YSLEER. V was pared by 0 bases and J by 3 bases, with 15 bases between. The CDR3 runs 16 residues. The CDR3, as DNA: TGCGCCAGCAGCCAAGAGGTCCGCCGGGGCGGCTACGAGCAGTACTTC. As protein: CASSQEVRRGGYEQYF.

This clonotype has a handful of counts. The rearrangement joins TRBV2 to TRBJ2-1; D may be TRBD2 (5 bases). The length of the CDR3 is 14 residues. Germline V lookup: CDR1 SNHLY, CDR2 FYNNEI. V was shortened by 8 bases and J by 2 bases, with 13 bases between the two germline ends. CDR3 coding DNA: TGTGCCAGCCAATACGGGGATACCTACAATGAGCAGTTCTTC. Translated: CASQYGDTYNEQFF.

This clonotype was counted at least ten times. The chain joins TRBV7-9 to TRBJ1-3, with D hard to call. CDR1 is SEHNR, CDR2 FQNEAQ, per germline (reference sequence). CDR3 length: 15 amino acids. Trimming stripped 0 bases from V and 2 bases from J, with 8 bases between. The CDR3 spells CASSLASGAGNTIYF. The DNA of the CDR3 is TGTGCCAGCAGCTTAGCCTCGGGAGCTGGAAACACCATATATTTT.

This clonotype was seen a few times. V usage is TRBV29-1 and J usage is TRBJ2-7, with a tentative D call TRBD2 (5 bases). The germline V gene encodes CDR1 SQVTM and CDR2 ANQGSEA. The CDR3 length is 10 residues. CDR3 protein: CRRARVEQYV. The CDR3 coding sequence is TGCAGAAGGGCGAGGGTGGAGCAGTACGTC.

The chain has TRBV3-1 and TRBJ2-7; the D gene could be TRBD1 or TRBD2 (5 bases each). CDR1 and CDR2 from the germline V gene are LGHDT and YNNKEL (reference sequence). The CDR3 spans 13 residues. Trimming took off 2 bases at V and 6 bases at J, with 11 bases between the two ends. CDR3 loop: CASSQRGGSEQYV. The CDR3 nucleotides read TGTGCCAGCAGCCAAAGGGGTGGGAGCGAGCAGTACGTC.

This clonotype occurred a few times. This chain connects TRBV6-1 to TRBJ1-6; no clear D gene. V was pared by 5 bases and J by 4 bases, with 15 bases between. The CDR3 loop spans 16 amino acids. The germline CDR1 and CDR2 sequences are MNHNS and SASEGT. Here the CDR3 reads CASSSLGGIYNSPLHF. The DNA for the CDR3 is TGTGCCAGCAGTTCCCTAGGAGGAATTTATAATTCACCCCTCCACTTT.

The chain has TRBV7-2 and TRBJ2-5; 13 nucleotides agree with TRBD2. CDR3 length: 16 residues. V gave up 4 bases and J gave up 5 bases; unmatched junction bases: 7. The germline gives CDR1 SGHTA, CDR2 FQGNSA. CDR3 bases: TGTGCCAGCAGCTCCGGACTAGCGGGGGTGGCGGAGACCCAGTACTTC. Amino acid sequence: CASSSGLAGVAETQYF.

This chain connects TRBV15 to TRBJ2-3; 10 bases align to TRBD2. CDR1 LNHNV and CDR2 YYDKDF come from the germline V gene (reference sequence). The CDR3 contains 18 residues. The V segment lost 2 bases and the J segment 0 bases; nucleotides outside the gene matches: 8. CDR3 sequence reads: CATSRTYSAGGSTDTQYF. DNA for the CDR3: TGTGCCACCAGCAGAACCTATTCAGCGGGGGGGAGCACAGATACGCAGTATTTT.

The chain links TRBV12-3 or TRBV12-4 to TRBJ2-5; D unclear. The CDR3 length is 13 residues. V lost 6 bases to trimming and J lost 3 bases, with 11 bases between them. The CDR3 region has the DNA TGTGCCAGCAGCAGTAACCGAGAAGAGACCCAGTACTTC. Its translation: CASSSNREETQYF.

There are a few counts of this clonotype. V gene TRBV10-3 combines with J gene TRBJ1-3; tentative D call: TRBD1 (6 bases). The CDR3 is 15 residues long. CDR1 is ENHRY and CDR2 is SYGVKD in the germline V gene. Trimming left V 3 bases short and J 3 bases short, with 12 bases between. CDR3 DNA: TGTGCCATCAGTGATAATGGGGGCGGTGGAAACACCATATATTTT. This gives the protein CAISDNGGGGNTIYF.

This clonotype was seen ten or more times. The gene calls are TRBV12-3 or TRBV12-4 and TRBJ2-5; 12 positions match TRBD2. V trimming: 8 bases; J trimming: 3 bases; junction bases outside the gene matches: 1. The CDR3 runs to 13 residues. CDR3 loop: CASRLAGEETQYF. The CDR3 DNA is TGTGCCAGCCGACTAGCGGGGGAAGAGACCCAGTACTTC.

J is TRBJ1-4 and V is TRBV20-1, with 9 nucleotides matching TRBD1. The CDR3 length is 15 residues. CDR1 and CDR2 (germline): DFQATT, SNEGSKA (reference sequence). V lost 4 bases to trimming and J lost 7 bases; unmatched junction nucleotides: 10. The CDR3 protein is CSANYYRGLTEKLFF. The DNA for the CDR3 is TGCAGTGCTAATTACTACAGGGGGCTAACTGAAAAACTGTTTTTT.

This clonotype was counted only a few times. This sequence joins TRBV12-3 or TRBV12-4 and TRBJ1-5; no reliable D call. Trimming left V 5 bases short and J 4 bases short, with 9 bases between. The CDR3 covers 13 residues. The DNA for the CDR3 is TGTGCCAGCAGTATCCAGGAGAATCAGCCCCAGCATTTT. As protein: CASSIQENQPQHF.

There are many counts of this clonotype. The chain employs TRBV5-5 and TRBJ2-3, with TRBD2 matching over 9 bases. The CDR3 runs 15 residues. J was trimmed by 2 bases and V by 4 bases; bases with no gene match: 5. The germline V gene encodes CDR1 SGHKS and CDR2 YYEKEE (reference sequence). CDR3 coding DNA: TGTGCCAGCAGCGCCAGCGGGGGGACCACAGATACGCAGTATTTT. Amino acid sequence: CASSASGGTTDTQYF.